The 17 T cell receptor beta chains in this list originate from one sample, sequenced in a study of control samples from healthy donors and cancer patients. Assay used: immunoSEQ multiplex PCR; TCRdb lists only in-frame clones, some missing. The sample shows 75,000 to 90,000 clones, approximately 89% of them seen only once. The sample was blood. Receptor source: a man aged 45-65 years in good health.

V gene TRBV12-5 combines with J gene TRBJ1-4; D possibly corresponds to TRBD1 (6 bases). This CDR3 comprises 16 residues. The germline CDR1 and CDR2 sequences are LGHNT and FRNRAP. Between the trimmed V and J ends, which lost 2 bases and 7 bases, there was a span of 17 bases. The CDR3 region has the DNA TGTGCTAGTGGTTTGTCTCGGGGGCTAGGGATTGAAAAACTGTTTTTT. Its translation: CASGLSRGLGIEKLFF.

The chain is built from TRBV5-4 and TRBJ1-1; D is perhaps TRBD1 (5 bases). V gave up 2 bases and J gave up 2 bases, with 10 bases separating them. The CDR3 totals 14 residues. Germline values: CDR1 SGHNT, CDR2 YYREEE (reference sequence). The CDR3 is CASSFLGGNTEAFF. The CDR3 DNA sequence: TGTGCCAGCAGCTTTCTGGGGGGTAACACTGAAGCTTTCTTT.

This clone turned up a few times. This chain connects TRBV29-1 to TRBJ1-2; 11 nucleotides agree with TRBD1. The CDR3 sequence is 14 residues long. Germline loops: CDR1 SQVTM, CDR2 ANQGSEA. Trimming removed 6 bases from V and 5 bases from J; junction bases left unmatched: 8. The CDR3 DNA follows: TGCAGCGTAGACGGGACAGGGGGTGGATATGGCTACACCTTC. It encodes CSVDGTGGGYGYTF.

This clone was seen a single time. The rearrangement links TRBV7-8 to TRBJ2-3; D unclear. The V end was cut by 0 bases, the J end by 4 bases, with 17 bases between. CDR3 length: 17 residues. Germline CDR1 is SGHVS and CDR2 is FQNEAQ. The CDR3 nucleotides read TGTGCCAGCAGCTTAGCGCTATGGACCGCCTTCGCAGATACGCAGTATTTT. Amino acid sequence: CASSLALWTAFADTQYF.

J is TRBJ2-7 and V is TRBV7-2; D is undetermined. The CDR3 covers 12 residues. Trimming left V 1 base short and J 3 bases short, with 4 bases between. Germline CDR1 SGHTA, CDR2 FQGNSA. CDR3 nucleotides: TGTGCCAGCAGCTTAGACTACTACGAGCAGTACTTC. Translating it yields CASSLDYYEQYF.

CDR3 sequence reads: CASSLALGRTTYGYTF. The CDR3 DNA reads TGCGCCAGCAGCTTGGCCTTAGGCAGAACCACCTATGGCTACACCTTC. This sequence joins TRBV5-1 and TRBJ1-2; D gene unclear. This CDR3 contains 16 residues. Per the germline V gene, CDR1 is SGHRS and CDR2 is YFSETQ. Trimming cost V 0 bases and J 4 bases, with 16 bases left between them.

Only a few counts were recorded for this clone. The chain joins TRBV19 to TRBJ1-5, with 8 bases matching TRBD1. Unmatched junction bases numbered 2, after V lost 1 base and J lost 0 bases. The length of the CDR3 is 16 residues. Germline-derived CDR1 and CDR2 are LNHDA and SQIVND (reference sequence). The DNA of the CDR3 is TGTGCCAGTAGTATAGGGACAGGGTATAGCAATCAGCCCCAGCATTTT. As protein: CASSIGTGYSNQPQHF.

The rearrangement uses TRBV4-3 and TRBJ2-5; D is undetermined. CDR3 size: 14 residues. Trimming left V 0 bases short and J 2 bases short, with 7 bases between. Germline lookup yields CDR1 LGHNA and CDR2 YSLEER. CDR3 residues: CASSQEWQQETQYF. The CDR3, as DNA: TGCGCCAGCAGCCAAGAATGGCAGCAAGAGACCCAGTACTTC.

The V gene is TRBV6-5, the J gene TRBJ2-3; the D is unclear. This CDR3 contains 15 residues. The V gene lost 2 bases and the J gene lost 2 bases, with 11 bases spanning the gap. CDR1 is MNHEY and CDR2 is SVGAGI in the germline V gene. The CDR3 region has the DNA TGTGCCAGCAGTTACGCCTCGATGGACACAGATACGCAGTATTTT. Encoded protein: CASSYASMDTDTQYF.

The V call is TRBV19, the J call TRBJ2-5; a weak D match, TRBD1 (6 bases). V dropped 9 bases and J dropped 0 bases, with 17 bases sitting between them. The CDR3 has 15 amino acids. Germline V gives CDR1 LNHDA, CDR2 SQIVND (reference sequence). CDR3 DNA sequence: TGTGCCAGCCGAGGGGGTATAGGGTACCAAGAGACCCAGTACTTC. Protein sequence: CASRGGIGYQETQYF.

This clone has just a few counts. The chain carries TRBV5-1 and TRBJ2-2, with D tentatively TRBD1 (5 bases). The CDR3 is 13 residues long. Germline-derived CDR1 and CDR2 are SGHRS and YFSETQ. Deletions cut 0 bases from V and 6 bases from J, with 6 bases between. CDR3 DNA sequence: TGCGCCAGCAGCTTGGAAGGGGCCGGGGAGCTGTTTTTT. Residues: CASSLEGAGELFF.

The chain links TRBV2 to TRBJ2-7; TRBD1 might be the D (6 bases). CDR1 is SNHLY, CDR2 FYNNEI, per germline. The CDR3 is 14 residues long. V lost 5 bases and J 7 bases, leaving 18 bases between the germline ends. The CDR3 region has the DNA TGTGCCAGCAGTCGGGACATTAGCAGGCCGGAGCAGTACTTC. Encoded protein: CASSRDISRPEQYF.

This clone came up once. CDR3 sequence reads: CASSLVGRGRVNSGNTIYF. In DNA form, the CDR3 reads TGTGCCAGCAGCTTGGTAGGCAGGGGGCGAGTAAACTCTGGAAACACCATATATTTT. V usage is TRBV5-5 and J usage is TRBJ1-3; 8 bases agree with TRBD1. The junction had 11 bases not matched to a gene; V was cut back by 0 bases and J by 0 bases. CDR3 length: 19 residues. Germline lookup yields CDR1 SGHKS and CDR2 YYEKEE (reference sequence).

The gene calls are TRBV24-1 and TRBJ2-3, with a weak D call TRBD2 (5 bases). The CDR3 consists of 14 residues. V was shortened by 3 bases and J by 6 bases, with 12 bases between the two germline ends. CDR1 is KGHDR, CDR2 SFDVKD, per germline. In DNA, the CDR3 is TGTGCCACCAGTGATCTGCTGACTACCGATACGCAGTATTTT. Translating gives CATSDLLTTDTQYF.

CDR3 in amino acids: CASMGSFSGNTIYF. CDR3 bases: TGTGCCAGCATGGGCAGCTTCTCTGGAAACACCATATATTTT. The rearrangement links TRBV6-5 to TRBJ1-3; D gene uncertain. Germline values: CDR1 MNHEY, CDR2 SVGAGI. This CDR3 has 14 amino acids. V shed 7 bases and J shed 0 bases, with 10 bases lying between them.

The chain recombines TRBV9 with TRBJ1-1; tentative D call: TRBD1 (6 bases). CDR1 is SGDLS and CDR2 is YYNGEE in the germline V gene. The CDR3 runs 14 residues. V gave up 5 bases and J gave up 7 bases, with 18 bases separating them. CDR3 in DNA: TGTGCCAGCAGGGATTGGCACAGGGCCTTTGAAGCTTTCTTT. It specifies CASRDWHRAFEAFF.

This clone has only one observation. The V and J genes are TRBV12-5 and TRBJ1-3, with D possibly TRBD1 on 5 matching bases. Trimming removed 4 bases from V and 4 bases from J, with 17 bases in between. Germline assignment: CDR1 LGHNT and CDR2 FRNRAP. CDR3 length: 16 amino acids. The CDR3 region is CASGSPSGALGNTIYF. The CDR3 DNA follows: TGTGCTAGTGGTTCCCCGTCCGGGGCGTTAGGAAACACCATATATTTT.